This entry is about one TCR beta chain. A junction boundary mismatches the germline segment, possibly from a read error. Measured with immunoSEQ multiplex PCR; TCRdb has only the in-frame clones, and not every one. The data contain about 200,000 clones, 88% of them seen just once; the ten biggest clones take up 1.5% to 2%. This record comes from a study of blood T cell repertoires in COVID-19. This sequence was found in a man younger than 30 with active or convalescent COVID-19. The sequenced sample consisted of peripheral blood.

The CDR3 DNA is TGTGCTAGCAGCAACGGACTAGCGGACACAGATACGCAGTATTTT. Its protein product is CASSNGLADTDTQYF. This chain links TRBV7-7 with TRBJ2-3; 10 bases match TRBD2. This CDR3 contains 15 residues. Per germline, CDR1 SSHAT and CDR2 FNYEAQ (reference sequence).